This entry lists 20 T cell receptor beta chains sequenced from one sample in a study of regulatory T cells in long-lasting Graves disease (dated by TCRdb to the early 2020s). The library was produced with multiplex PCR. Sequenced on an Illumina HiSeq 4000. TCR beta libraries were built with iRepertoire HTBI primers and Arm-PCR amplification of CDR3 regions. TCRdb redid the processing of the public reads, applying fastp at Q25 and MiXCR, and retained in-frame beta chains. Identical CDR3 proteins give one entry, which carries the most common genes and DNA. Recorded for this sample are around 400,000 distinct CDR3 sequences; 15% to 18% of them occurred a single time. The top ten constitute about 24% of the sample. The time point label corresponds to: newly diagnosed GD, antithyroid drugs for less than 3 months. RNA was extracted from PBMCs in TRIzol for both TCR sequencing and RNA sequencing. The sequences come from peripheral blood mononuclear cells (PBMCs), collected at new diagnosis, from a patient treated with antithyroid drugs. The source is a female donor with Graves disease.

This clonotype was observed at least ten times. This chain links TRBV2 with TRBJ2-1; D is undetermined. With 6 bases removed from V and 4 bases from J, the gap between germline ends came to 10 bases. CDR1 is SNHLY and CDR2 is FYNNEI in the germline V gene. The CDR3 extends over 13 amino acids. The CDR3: CASSSDGYNEQFF. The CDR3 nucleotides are TGTGCCAGCAGCTCCGACGGATACAATGAGCAGTTCTTC. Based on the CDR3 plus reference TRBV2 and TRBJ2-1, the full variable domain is EPEVTQTPSHQVTQMGQEVILRCVPISNHLYFYWYRQILGQKVEFLVSFYNNEISEKSEIFDDQFSVERPDGSNFTLKIRSTKLEDSAMYFCASSSDGYNEQFFGPGTRLTVL.

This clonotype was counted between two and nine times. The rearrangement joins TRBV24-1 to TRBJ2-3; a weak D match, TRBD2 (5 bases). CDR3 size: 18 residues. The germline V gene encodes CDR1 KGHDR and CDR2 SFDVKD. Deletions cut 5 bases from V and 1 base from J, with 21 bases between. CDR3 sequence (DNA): TGTGCCACCAGTGGTTCTGGCGGGCCCGCCCTTGGCACAGATACGCAGTATTTT. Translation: CATSGSGGPALGTDTQYF.

This CDR3 reads CASRTGKEWEKLFF. In DNA, the CDR3 is TGTGCCAGCAGGACAGGGAAGGAGTGGGAAAAACTGTTTTTT. The chain uses TRBV12-3 or TRBV12-4 and TRBJ1-4; 7 bases agree with TRBD1. V was clipped by 6 bases and J by 8 bases; unmatched bases: 9. The CDR3 sequence is 14 residues long.

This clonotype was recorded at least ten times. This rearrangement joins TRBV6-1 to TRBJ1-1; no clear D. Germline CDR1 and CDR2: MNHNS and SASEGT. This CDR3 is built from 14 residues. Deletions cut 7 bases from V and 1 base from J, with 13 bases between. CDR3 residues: CASTKTQANTEAFF. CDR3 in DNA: TGTGCCAGCACCAAAACCCAGGCGAACACTGAAGCTTTCTTT.

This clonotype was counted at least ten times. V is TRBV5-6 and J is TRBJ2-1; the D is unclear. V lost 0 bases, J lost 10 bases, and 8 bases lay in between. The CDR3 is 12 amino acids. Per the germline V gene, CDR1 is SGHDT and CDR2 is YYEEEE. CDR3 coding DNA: TGTGCCAGCAGCTTGGGTCGCGTGGAGCAGTTCTTC. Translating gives CASSLGRVEQFF.

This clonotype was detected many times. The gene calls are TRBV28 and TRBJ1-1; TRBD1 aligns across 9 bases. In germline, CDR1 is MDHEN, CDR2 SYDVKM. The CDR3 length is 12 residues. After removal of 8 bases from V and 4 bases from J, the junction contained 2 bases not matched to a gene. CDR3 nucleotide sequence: TGTGCCAGCGACAGGGGGTTCACTGAAGCTTTCTTT. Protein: CASDRGFTEAFF.

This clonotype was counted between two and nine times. CDR3 bases: TGTGCCAGCGGGGCTAGCGGGGGTCCGCGCACCGGGGAGCTGTTTTTT. This sequence encodes CASGASGGPRTGELFF. The gene calls are TRBV7-6 and TRBJ2-2; 10 bases fit TRBD2. Germline CDR1 is SGHVS and CDR2 is FNYEAQ. The CDR3 is 16 amino acids. V was pared by 8 bases and J by 4 bases, with 10 bases of the junction left unmatched.

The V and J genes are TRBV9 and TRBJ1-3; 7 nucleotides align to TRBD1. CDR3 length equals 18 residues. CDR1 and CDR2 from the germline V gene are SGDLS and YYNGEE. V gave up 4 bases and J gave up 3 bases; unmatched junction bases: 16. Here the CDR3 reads CASSPRGPRDSFGNTIYF. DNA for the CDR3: TGTGCCAGCAGCCCCCGCGGCCCTAGGGACAGCTTTGGAAACACCATATATTTT. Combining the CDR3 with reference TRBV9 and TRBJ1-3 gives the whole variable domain DSGVTQTPKHLITATGQRVTLRCSPRSGDLSVYWYQQSLDQGLQFLIQYYNGEERAKGNILERFSAQQFPDLHSELNLSSLELGDSALYFCASSPRGPRDSFGNTIYFGEGSWLTVV.

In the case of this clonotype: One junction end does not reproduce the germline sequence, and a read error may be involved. The CDR3 sequence is CASRADRAGNQLQHF. CDR3 sequence (DNA): TGTGCCAGCAGGGCGGACAGGGCGGGCAATCAGCTCCAGCATTTT. V is TRBV6-1 and J is TRBJ1-5, with 8 bases aligning to TRBD1. The V gene's germline CDR1 is MNHNS and CDR2 SASEGT. The CDR3 is made up of 15 amino acids.

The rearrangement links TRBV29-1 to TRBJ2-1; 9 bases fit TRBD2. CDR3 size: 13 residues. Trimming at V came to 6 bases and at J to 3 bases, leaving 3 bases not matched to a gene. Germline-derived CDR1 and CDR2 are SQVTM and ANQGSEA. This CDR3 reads CSVGREGYNEQFF. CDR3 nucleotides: TGCAGCGTAGGGCGGGAGGGCTACAATGAGCAGTTCTTC.

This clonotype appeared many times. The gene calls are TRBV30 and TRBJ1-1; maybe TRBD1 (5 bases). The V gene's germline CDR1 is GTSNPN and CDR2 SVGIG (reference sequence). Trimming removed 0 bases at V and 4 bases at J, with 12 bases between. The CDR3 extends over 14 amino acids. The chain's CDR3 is CAWSVLGAITEAFF. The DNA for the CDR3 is TGTGCCTGGAGTGTATTAGGGGCGATCACTGAAGCTTTCTTT.

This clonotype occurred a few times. The CDR3 loop is CASSIAQAEAFF. CDR3 nucleotide sequence: TGTGCCAGTAGTATAGCCCAGGCTGAAGCTTTCTTT. The chain couples TRBV19 to TRBJ1-1; D gene ambiguous. CDR3 length equals 12 residues. Trimming left V 1 base short and J 6 bases short, with 6 bases between. Germline CDR1 is LNHDA and CDR2 is SQIVND (reference sequence).

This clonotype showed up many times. The CDR3 spells CAISENFNSQGYTF. The DNA for the CDR3 is TGTGCCATCAGTGAGAATTTTAACAGCCAAGGCTACACCTTC. V is TRBV10-3 and J is TRBJ1-2, with no clear D. V shed 2 bases and J shed 8 bases, with 15 bases lying between them. The CDR3 is 14 residues long. Germline CDR1 ENHRY, CDR2 SYGVKD.

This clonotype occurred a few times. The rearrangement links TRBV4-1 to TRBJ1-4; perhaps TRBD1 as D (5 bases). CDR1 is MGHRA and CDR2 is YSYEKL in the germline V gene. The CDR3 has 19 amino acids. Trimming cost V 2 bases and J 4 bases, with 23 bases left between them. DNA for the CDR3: TGCGCCAGCAGCCAAATTTTCCGGGACCGTCCCTATTTTAATGAAAAACTGTTTTTT. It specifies CASSQIFRDRPYFNEKLFF.

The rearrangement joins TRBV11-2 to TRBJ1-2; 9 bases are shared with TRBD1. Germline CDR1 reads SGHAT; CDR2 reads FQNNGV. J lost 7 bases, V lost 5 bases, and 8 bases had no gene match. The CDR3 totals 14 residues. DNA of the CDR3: TGTGCCAGCAGCCCCCGGACAGGGGTGGCTGGCTACACCTTC. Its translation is CASSPRTGVAGYTF.

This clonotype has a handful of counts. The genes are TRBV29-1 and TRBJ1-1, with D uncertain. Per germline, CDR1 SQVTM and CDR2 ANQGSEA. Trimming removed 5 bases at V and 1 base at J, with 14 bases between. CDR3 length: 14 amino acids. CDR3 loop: CSVMTRGSNTEAFF. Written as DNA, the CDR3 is TGCAGCGTTATGACACGGGGATCGAACACTGAAGCTTTCTTT.

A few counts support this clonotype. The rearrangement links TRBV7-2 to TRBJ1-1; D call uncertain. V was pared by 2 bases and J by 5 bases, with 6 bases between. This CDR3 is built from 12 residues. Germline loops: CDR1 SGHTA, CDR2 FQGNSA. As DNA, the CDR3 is TGTGCCAGCAGCTTATTGGTAACTGAAGCTTTCTTT. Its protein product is CASSLLVTEAFF.

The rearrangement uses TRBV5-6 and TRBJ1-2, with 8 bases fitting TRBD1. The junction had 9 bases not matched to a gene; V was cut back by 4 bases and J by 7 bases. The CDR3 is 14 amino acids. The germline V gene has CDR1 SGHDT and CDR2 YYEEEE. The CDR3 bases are TGTGCCAGCAGCGCCTTACAGGGGGGAGCTGGCTACACCTTC. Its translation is CASSALQGGAGYTF.

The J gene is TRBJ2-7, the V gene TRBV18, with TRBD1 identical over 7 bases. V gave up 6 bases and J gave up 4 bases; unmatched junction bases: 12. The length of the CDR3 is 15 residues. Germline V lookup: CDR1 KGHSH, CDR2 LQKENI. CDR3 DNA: TGTGCCAGCTCCTCCCTCGTCACAGGGGTGTACGAGCAGTACTTC. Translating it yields CASSSLVTGVYEQYF.

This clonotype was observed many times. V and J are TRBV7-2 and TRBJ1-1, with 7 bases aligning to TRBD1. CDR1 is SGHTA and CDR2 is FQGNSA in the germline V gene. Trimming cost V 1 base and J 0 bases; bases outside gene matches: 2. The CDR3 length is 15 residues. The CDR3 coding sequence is TGTGCCAGCAGCTTAGTGGGACAGATGAACACTGAAGCTTTCTTT. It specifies CASSLVGQMNTEAFF.